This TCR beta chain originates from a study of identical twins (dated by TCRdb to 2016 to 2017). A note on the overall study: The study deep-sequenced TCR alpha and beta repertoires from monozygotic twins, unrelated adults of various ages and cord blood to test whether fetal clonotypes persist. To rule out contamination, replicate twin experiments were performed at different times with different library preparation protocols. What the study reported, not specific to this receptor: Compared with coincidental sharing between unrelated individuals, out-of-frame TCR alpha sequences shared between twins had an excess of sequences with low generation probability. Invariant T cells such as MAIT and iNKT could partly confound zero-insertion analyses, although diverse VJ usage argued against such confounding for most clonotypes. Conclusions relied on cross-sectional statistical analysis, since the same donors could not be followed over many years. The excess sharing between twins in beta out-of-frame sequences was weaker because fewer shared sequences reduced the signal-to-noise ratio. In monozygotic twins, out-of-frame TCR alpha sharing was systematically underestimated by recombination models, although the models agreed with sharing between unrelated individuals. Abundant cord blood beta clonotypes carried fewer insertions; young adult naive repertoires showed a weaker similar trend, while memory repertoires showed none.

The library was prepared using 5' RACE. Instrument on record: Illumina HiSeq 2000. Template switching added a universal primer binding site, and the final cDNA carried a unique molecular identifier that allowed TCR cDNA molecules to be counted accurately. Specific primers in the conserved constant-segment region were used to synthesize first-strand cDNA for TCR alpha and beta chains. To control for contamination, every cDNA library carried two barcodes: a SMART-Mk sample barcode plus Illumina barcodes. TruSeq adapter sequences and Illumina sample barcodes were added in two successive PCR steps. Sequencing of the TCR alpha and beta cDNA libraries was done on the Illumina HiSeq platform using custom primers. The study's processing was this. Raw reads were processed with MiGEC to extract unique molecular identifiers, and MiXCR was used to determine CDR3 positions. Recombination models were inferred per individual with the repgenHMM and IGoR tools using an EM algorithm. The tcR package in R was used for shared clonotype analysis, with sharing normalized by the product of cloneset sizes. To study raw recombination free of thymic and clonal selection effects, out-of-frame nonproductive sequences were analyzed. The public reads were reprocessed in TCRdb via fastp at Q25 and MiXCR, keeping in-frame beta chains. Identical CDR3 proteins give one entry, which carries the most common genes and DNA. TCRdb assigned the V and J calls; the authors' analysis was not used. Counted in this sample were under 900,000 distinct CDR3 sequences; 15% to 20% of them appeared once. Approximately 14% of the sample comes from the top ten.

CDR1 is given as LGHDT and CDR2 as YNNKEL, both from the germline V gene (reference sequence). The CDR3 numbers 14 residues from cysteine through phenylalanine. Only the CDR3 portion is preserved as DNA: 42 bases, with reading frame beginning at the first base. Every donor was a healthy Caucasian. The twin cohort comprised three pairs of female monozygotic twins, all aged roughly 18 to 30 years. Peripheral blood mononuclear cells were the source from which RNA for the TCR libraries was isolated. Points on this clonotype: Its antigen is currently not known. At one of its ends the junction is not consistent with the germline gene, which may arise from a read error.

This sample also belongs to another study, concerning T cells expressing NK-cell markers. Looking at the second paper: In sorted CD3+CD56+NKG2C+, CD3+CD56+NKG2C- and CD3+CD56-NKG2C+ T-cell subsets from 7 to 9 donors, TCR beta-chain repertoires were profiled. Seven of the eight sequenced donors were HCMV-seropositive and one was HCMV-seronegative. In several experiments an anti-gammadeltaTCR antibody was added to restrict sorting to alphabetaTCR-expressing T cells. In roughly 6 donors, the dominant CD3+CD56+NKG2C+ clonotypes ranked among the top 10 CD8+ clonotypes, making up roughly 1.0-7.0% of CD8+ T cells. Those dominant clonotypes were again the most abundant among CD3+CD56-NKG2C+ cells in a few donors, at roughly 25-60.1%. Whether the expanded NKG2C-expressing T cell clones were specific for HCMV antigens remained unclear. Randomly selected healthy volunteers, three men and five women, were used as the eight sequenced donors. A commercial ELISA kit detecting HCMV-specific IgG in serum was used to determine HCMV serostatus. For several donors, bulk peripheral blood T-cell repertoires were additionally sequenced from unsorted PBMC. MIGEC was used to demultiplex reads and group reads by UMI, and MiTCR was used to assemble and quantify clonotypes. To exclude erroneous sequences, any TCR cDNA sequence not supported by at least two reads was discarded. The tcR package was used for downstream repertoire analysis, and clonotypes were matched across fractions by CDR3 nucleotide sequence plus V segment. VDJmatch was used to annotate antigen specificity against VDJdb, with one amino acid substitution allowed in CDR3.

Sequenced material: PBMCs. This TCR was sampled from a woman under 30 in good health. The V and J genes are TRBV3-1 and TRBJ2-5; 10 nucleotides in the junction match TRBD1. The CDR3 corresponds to CASSPGTGEETRYF. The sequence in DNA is TGTGCCAGCAGCCCGGGGACAGGGGAAGAGACCCGGTACTTC.